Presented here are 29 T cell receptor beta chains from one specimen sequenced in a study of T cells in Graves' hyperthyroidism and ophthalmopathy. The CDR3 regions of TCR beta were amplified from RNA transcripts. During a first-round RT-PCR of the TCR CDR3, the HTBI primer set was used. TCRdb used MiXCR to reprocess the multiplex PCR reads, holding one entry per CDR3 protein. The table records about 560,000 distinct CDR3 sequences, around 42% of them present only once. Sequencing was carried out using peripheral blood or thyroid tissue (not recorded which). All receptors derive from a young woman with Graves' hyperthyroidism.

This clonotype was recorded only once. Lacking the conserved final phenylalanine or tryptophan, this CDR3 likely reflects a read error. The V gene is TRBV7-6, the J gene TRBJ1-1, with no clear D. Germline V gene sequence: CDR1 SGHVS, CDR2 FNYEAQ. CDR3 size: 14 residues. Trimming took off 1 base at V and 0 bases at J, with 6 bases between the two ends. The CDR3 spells CASSLVGVNTEAFS. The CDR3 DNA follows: TGTGCCAGCAGCTTAGTTGGGGTGAACACTGAAGCTTTCTCT.

CDR3 nucleotide sequence: TGCAGTGCCCATAGCTATATCAATCAGCCCCAGCATTTT. It is translated as CSAHSYINQPQHF. This chain uses TRBV20-1 with TRBJ1-5; D call uncertain. Germline loops: CDR1 DFQATT, CDR2 SNEGSKA (reference sequence). V was trimmed by 6 bases and J by 3 bases, leaving 12 bases between them. The CDR3 spans 13 residues.

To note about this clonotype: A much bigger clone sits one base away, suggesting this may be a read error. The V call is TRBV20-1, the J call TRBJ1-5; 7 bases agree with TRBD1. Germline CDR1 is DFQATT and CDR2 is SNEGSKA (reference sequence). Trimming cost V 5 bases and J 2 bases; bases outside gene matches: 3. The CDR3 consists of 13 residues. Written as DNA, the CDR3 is TGCAGTGCTCACGACAGGGGCAATCAGCCCCAGCATTTT. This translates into CSAHDRGNQPQHF.

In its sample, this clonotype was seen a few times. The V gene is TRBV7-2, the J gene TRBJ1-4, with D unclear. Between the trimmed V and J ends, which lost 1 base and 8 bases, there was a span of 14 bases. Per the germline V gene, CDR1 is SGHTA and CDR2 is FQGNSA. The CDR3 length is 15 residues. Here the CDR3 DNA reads TGTGCCAGCAGCTTAGTGGGCCCTTATCGGGAAAAACTGTTTTTT. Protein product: CASSLVGPYREKLFF.

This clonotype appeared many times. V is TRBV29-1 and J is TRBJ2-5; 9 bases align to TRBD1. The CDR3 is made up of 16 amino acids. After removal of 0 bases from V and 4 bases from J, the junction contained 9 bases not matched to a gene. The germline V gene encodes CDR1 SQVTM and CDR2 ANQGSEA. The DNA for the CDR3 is TGCAGCGTTGAAGATATTGGGACAGGGATTGGAGAGACCCAGTACTTC. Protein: CSVEDIGTGIGETQYF.

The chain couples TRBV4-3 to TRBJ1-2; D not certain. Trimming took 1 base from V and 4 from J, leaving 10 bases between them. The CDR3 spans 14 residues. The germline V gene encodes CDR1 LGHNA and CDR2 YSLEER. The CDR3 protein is CASSQAKGVYGYTF. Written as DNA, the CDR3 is TGCGCCAGCAGCCAAGCCAAGGGAGTCTATGGCTACACCTTC.

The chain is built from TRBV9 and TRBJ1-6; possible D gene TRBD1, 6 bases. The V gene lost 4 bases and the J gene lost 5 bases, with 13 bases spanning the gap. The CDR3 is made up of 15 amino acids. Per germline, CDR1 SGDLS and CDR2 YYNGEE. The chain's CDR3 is CASSSGGRDNSPLHF. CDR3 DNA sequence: TGTGCCAGCAGCAGTGGGGGCAGGGATAATTCACCCCTCCACTTT.

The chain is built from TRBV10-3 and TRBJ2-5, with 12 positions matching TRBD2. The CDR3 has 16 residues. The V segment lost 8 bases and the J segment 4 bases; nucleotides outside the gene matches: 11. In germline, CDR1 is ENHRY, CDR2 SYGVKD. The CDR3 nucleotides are TGTGCCATCTCCAACCGACTAGCGGGAGCGGGAGAGACCCAGTACTTC. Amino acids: CAISNRLAGAGETQYF.

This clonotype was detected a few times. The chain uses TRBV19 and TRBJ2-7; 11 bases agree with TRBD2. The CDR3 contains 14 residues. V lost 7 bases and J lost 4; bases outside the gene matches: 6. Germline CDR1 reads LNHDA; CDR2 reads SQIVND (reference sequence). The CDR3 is CASNEGLAVYEQYF. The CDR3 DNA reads TGTGCCAGTAATGAGGGACTAGCGGTTTACGAGCAGTACTTC. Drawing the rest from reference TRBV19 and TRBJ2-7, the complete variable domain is DGGITQSPKYLFRKEGQNVTLSCEQNLNHDAMYWYRQDPGQGLRLIYYSQIVNDFQKGDIAEGYSVSREKKESFPLTVTSAQKNPTAFYLCASNEGLAVYEQYFGPGTRLTVT.

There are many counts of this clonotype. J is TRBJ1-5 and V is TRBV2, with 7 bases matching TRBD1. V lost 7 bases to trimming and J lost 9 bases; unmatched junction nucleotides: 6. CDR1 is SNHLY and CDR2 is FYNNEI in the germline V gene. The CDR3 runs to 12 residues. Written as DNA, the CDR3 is TGTGCCAGCAACAGGGGAATAGGGCCCCAGCATTTT. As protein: CASNRGIGPQHF.

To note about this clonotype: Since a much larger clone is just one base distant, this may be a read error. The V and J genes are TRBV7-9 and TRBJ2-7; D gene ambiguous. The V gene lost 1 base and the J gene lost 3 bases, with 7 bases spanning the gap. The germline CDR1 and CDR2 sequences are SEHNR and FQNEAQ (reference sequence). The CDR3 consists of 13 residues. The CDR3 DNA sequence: TGTGCCAGCAGCTTAGACGCGGACTACGAGCAGTACTTC. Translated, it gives CASSLDADYEQYF.

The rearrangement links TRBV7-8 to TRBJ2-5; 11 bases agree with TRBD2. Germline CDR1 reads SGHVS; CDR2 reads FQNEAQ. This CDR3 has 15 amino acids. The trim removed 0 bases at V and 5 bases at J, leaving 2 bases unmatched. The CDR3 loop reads CASSLAGLAEETQYF. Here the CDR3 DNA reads TGTGCCAGCAGCTTAGCGGGACTAGCGGAGGAGACCCAGTACTTC.

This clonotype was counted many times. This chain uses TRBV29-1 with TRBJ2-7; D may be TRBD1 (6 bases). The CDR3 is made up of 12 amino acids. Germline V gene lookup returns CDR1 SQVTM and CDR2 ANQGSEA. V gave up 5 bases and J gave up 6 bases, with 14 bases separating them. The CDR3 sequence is CSVNTGSGEQYF. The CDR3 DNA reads TGCAGCGTTAACACAGGGTCCGGCGAGCAGTACTTC.

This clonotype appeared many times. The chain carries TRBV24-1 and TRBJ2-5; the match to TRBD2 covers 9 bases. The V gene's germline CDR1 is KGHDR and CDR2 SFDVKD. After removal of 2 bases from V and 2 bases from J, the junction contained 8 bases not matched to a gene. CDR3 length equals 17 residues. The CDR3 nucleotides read TGTGCCACCAGTGATTACGGGGCGGGGGGGTGGCAAGAGACCCAGTACTTC. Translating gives CATSDYGAGGWQETQYF.

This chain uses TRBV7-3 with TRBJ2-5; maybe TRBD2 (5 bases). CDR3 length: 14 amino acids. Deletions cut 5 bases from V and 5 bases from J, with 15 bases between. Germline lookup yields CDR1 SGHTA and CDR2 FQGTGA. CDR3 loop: CASSKGAPLETQYF. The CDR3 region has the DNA TGTGCCAGCAGCAAGGGAGCGCCATTGGAGACCCAGTACTTC.

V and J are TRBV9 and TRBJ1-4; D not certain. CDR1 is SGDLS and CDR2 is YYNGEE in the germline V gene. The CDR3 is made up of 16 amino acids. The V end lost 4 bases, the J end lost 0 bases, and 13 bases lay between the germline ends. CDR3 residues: CASSQDYSATNEKLFF. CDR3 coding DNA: TGTGCCAGCAGCCAAGACTACTCAGCAACTAATGAAAAACTGTTTTTT. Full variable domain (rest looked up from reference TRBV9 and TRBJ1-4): DSGVTQTPKHLITATGQRVTLRCSPRSGDLSVYWYQQSLDQGLQFLIQYYNGEERAKGNILERFSAQQFPDLHSELNLSSLELGDSALYFCASSQDYSATNEKLFFGSGTQLSVL.

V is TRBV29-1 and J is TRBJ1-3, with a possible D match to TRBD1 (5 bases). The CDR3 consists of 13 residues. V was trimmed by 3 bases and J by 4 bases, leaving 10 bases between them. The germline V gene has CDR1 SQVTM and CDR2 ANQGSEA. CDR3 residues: CSVDGAGGNTIYF. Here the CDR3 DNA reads TGCAGCGTTGATGGGGCAGGGGGAAACACCATATATTTT.

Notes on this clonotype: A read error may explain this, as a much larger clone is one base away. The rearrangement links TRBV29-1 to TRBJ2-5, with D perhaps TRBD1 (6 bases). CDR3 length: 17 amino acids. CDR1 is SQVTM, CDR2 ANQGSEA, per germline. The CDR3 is CSGLPGHSLSIKEAQYF. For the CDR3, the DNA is TGCAGCGGCCTCCCGGGACACTCCCTCAGCATAAAAGAGGCCCAGTACTTC.

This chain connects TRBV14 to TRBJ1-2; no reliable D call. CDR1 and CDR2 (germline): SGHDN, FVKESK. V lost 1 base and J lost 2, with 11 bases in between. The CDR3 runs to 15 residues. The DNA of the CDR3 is TGTGCCAGCAGCCAAGTTCCGGGATCCAACTATGGCTACACCTTC. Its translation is CASSQVPGSNYGYTF.

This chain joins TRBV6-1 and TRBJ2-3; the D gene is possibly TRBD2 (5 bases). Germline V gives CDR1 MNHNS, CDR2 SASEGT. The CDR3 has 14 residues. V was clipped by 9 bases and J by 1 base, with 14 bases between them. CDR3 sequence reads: CASKRNPRTDTQYF. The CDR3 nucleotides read TGTGCCAGTAAGCGGAATCCGCGCACAGATACGCAGTATTTT.

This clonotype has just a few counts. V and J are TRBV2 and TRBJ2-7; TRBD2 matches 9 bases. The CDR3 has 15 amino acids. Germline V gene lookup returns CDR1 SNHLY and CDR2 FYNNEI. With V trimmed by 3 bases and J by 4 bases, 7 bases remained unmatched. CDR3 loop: CASSDGGRAIYEQYF. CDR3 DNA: TGTGCCAGCAGTGACGGCGGGAGGGCCATATACGAGCAGTACTTC.

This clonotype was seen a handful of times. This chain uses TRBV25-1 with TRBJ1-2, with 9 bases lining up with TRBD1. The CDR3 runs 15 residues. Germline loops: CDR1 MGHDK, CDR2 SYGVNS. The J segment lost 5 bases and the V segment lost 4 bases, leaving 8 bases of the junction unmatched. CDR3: CASSVEDRGGYGYTF. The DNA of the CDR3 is TGTGCCAGCAGTGTTGAAGACAGGGGGGGGTATGGCTACACCTTC.

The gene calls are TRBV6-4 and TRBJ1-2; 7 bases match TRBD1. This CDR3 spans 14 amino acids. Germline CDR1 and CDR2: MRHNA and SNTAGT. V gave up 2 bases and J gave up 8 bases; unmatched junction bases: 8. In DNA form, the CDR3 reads TGTGCCAGCAGTGACCAGACAGGGCCGGCGGGCTACACCTTC. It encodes CASSDQTGPAGYTF.

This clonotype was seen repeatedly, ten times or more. CDR3 DNA: TGTGCCAGCAGTGGACTAGCGGGAGAGACCCAGTACTTC. Encoded protein: CASSGLAGETQYF. The rearrangement links TRBV7-9 to TRBJ2-5; TRBD2 agrees at 11 bases. The CDR3 contains 13 residues. CDR1 and CDR2 from the germline V gene are SEHNR and FQNEAQ (reference sequence). V was clipped by 6 bases and J by 4 bases; unmatched bases: 1.

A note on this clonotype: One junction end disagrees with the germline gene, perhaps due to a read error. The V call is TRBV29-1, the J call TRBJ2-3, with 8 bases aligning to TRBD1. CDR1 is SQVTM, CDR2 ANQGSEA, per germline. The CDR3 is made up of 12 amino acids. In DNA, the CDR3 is TGCAGCGTTCGACAGGGGCTAGATAAGCAGTATTTT. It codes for CSVRQGLDKQYF.

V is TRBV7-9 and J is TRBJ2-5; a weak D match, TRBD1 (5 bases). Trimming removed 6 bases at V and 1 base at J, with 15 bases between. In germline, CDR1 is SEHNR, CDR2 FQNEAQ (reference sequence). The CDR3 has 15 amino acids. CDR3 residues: CASSYSRQRQETQYF. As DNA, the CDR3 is TGTGCCAGCAGTTACTCACGACAGCGCCAAGAGACCCAGTACTTC.

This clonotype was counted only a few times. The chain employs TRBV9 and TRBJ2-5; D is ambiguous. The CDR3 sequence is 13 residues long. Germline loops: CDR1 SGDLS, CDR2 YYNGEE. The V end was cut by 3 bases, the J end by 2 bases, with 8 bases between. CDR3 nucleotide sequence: TGTGCCAGCAGCGACGGTGTTCAAGAGACCCAGTACTTC. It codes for CASSDGVQETQYF.

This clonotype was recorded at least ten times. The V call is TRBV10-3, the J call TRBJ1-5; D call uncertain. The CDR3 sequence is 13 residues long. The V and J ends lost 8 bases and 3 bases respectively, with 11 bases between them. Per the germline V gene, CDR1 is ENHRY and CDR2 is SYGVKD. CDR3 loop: CAIQDGLNQPQHF. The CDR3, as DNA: TGTGCCATCCAGGACGGTCTCAATCAGCCCCAGCATTTT.

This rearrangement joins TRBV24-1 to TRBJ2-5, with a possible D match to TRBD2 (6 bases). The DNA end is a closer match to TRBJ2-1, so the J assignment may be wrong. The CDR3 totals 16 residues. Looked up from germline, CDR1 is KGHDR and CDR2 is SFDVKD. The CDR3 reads CATSDLGRRGYNEQFF. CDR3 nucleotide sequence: TGTGCCACCAGTGACCTAGGGCGGCGGGGTTACAATGAGCAGTTCTTC.